This TCR beta chain was captured by sequencing in a study of shared clonotypes between healthy human individuals. Study summary: The cohort had two women and three men, ages 18 to 49. Whole-study results and caveats: Shared clonotypes: about 4.6% naive CD4, around 3.5% naive CD8, less than 2.5% memory CD4, 0.4% memory CD8.

At deep level, the assay was performed. This table comes from immunoSEQ multiplex PCR, and its TCRdb copy is limited to in-frame clones, with some not included. This table holds some 2,400,000 clones, more than 90% found once. Turning to this clone: The antigen is undetermined.

The CDR3 consists of 14 residues. The V end lost 7 bases, the J end lost 0 bases, and 9 bases lay between the germline ends. Germline V gives CDR1 ENHRY, CDR2 SYGVKD. This sequence originates from a man between 18 and 29 years old in good health. The chain has TRBV10-3 and TRBJ2-2; tentatively, D is TRBD1 (5 bases). Sequenced sample: naive CD4+ T cells sorted from blood. Subset in this sample: CD45RA+ positively selected. Written as DNA, the CDR3 is TGTGCCATCACGGACAAGGCGAACACCGGGGAGCTGTTTTTT. Translation gives CAITDKANTGELFF.